This TCR beta chain was identified in a study of T cells in Graves' hyperthyroidism and ophthalmopathy. This clonotype showed up just a few times. This CDR3 is 15 amino acids long. The germline V gene encodes CDR1 SEHNR and CDR2 FQNEAQ (reference sequence). The V and J ends lost 11 bases and 5 bases respectively, with 24 bases between them. RNA transcripts provided the source from which TCR beta CDR3 regions were amplified. Primed by the HTBI set, a first-round RT-PCR was run on the TCR CDR3. MiXCR, applied by TCRdb to the multiplex PCR reads, yields one record per CDR3 protein. The sample includes about 410,000 distinct CDR3 sequences, roughly 14% of them seen just once.

The genes are TRBV7-9 and TRBJ1-1; possible D gene TRBD1, 5 bases. The sequenced sample consisted of blood. The receptor comes from a man younger than 35 with Graves' ophthalmopathy. The CDR3 bases are TGTGCCTGTATAATACTACGGGGGAACGGGACTGAAGCTTTCTTT. As protein: CACIILRGNGTEAFF.